Below, 10 T cell receptor beta chains from the same sample are listed, as sequenced in a study of OX40 agonist ivuxolimab in advanced cancers. Clones were sequenced by immunoSEQ multiplex PCR, and TCRdb holds only the in-frame ones, with some missing. This table holds approximately 64,000 clones, around 81% found once. The sequences come from CD4+ or CD8+ T cells sorted from blood, collected in a trial of the OX40 agonist ivuxolimab. Source of these receptors: an adult with an advanced solid tumor such as melanoma, head and neck, liver or kidney cancer.

The chain employs TRBV11-2 and TRBJ2-2, with D maybe TRBD1 (5 bases). Germline V lookup: CDR1 SGHAT, CDR2 FQNNGV. The CDR3 contains 15 residues. V dropped 2 bases and J dropped 5 bases, with 12 bases sitting between them. CDR3 amino acids: CASSLFRVHTGELFF. The CDR3 DNA reads as TGTGCCAGCAGCTTATTCAGGGTTCATACCGGGGAGCTGTTTTTT.

The V gene is TRBV7-8, the J gene TRBJ1-1; D is perhaps TRBD1 (5 bases). Germline assignment: CDR1 SGHVS and CDR2 FQNEAQ. The CDR3 spans 15 residues. The ends were cut back, 6 bases at V and 0 bases at J, with 14 bases in the middle. The CDR3 nucleotides are TGTGCCAGCAGGCGAGGCAGGGTTATGAACACTGAAGCTTTCTTT. Residues: CASRRGRVMNTEAFF.

This clone was seen more than once but under ten times. The chain uses TRBV15 and TRBJ1-1, with D perhaps matching TRBD1 (6 bases). This CDR3 has 15 residues. Looked up from germline, CDR1 is LNHNV and CDR2 is YYDKDF (reference sequence). With 0 bases removed from V and 6 bases from J, the gap between germline ends came to 14 bases. The CDR3 bases are TGTGCCACCAGCAGAGATTATGAGGGGGAGGCTGAAGCTTTCTTT. This sequence encodes CATSRDYEGEAEAFF.

The J gene is TRBJ1-3, the V gene TRBV10-3; D unclear. The CDR3 has 14 amino acids. Deletions cut 0 bases from V and 4 bases from J, with 7 bases between. CDR1 ENHRY and CDR2 SYGVKD come from the germline V gene. Written as DNA, the CDR3 is TGTGCCATCAGTGAGTCGGCGGAGGGAAACACCATATATTTT. This gives the protein CAISESAEGNTIYF.

This chain uses TRBV10-3 with TRBJ2-7; the match to TRBD2 covers 11 bases. The CDR3 extends over 15 amino acids. After removal of 4 bases from V and 6 bases from J, the junction contained 8 bases not matched to a gene. CDR1 is ENHRY, CDR2 SYGVKD, per germline. CDR3 amino acids: CAISGGGLAGTEQYF. Here the CDR3 DNA reads TGTGCCATCAGTGGTGGCGGACTAGCGGGTACCGAGCAGTACTTC.

The chain has TRBV2 and TRBJ1-3; no reliable D call. The CDR3 totals 17 residues. Germline CDR1 and CDR2: SNHLY and FYNNEI. Trimming pared 5 bases from V and 0 bases from J, leaving 17 bases between. CDR3 sequence: CASSLLAGANSGNTIYF. The CDR3 bases are TGTGCCAGCAGTCTATTAGCAGGTGCCAACTCTGGAAACACCATATATTTT.

This chain links TRBV6-6 with TRBJ2-2; 7 nucleotides match TRBD1. The CDR3 contains 15 residues. The ends lost 7 bases at V and 0 bases at J; junction bases unmatched: 5. The germline gives CDR1 MNHNY, CDR2 SVGAGI (reference sequence). The CDR3 here is CASKTGQTNTGELFF. The CDR3 region has the DNA TGTGCCAGCAAAACGGGACAGACGAACACCGGGGAGCTGTTTTTT.

J is TRBJ1-6 and V is TRBV5-1, with 7 positions matching TRBD1. Germline CDR1 and CDR2: SGHRS and YFSETQ. V gave up 2 bases and J gave up 7 bases; unmatched junction bases: 12. The CDR3 is 17 residues long. CDR3 DNA: TGCGCCAGCAGCTTAACCCCGTCAACAGGGGACAATTCACCCCTCCACTTT. Residues: CASSLTPSTGDNSPLHF.

The chain has TRBV5-8 and TRBJ1-1; D may be TRBD1 (5 bases). Germline values: CDR1 SGHTS, CDR2 YDEGEE. Trimming took off 2 bases at V and 4 bases at J, with 15 bases between the two ends. This CDR3 spans 15 amino acids. The CDR3 nucleotides read TGTGCCAGCAGCTTAATAAGGGGAGGTTCCACTGAAGCTTTCTTT. It is translated as CASSLIRGGSTEAFF.

J is TRBJ2-2 and V is TRBV7-3; TRBD1 is a possible D gene (5 bases). The CDR3 runs to 17 residues. Trimming stripped 4 bases from V and 0 bases from J, with 15 bases between. Germline CDR1 and CDR2: SGHTA and FQGTGA. This CDR3 reads CASSSSPTVANTGELFF. The CDR3 DNA reads TGTGCCAGCAGCTCCTCTCCGACAGTCGCGAACACCGGGGAGCTGTTTTTT.